The present entry profiles one TCR beta chain with its context. CD45RO-negative cells were positively selected for CCR7, leaving out terminally differentiated effector memory CD45RA+ cells. Caucasian adults living in Nashville, Tennessee, provided all samples. Some clones are missing from TCRdb's copy, which holds only in-frame ones; the method was immunoSEQ multiplex PCR. The table includes roughly 2 million clones, approximately 95% detected once. This sample is drawn from a study of shared clonotypes between healthy human individuals. Germline-derived CDR1 and CDR2 are WSHSY and SAAADI. The V end was cut by 4 bases, the J end by 2 bases, with 6 bases between. This CDR3 contains 12 residues.

The V and J genes are TRBV10-2 and TRBJ2-7; no definite D call. This clonotype was obtained from a young man in good health. The sequenced material came from naive CD8+ T cells sorted from blood. This CDR3 reads CASSAGTYEQYF. In nucleotides, the CDR3 is TGCGCCAGCAGTGCTGGGACCTACGAGCAGTACTTC.